This T cell receptor (beta chain) derives from a study of T cell responses to AZD1222 COVID-19 vaccine. Study-level findings and limits: Most donors were white British and more were female, and clonal diversity was possibly underestimated. Reportedly, close to half of spike-specific TCRs are directed against unmutated variant regions.

Remarks on this clone: The antigen remains undetermined.

Only in-frame clones appear in the TCRdb table, and some are missing; sequencing was by immunoSEQ multiplex PCR. The listing contains some 150,000 clones. Germline V gives CDR1 KGHSH, CDR2 LQKENI. The CDR3 contains 16 residues. V was clipped by 1 base and J by 7 bases; unmatched bases: 7. Sequencing was carried out using peripheral blood. The chain joins TRBV18 to TRBJ1-5; 10 bases fit TRBD1. This sequence was found in an adult in good health. The CDR3: CASSPQGQGTIQPQHF. The CDR3 bases are TGTGCCAGCTCACCACAGGGACAGGGGACGATCCAGCCCCAGCATTTT.